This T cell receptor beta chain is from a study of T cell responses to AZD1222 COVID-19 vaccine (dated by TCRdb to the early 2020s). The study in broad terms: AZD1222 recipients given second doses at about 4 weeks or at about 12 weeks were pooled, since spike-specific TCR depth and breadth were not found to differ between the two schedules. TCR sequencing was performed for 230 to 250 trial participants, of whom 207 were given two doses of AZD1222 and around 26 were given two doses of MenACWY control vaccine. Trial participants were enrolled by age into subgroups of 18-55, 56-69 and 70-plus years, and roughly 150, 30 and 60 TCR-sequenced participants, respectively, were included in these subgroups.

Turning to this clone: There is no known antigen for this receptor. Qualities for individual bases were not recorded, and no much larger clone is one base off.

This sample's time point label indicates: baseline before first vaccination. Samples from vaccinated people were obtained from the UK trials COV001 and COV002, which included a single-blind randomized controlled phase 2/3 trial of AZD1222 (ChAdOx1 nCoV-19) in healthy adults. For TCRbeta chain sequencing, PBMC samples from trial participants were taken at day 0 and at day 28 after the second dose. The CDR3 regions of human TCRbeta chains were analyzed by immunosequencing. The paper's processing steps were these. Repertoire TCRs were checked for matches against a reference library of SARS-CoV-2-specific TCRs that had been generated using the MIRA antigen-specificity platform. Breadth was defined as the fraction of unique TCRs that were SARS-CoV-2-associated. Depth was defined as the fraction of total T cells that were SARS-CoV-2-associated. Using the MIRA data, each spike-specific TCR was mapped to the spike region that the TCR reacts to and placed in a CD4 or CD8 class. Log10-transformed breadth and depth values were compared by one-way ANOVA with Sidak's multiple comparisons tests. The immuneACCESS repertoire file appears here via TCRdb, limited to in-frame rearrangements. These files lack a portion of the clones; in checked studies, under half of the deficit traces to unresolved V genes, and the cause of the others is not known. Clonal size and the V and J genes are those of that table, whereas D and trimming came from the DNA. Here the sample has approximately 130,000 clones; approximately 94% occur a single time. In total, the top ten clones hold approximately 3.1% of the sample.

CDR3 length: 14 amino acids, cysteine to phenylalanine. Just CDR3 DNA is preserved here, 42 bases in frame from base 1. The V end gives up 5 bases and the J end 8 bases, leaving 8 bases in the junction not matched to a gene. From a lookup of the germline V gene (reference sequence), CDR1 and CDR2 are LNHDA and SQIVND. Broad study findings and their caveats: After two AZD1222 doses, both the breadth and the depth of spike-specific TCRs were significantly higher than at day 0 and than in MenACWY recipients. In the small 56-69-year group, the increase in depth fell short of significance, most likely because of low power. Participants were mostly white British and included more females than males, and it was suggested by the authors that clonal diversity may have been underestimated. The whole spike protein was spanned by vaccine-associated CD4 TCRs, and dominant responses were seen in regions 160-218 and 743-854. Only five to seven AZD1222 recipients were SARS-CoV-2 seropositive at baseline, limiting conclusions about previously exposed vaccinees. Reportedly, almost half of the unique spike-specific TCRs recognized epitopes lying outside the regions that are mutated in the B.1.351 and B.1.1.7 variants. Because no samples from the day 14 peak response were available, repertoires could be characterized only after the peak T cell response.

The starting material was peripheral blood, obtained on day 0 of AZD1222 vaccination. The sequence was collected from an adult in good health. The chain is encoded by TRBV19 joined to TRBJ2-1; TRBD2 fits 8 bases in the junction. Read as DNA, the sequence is TGTGCCAGTAGTCCCTGGACTAGCTCCGATGAGCAGTTCTTC. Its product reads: CASSPWTSSDEQFF. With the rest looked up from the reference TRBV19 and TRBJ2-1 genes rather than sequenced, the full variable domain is DGGITQSPKYLFRKEGQNVTLSCEQNLNHDAMYWYRQDPGQGLRLIYYSQIVNDFQKGDIAEGYSVSREKKESFPLTVTSAQKNPTAFYLCASSPWTSSDEQFFGPGTRLTVL.